One sample yielded the 29 T cell receptor beta chains listed below, sequenced in a study of CD8 T cells in ankylosing spondylitis. The study's findings and limits: A TCR beta motif of under 10 highly homologous variants appeared characteristic of ankylosing spondylitis blood.

The antigens of these receptors remain unknown. Each CDR3 protein is one row after TCRdb ran MiXCR on the 5' RACE reads. The sample shows just under 550,000 distinct CDR3 sequences, 10% to 15% of them seen only once. The sample comprised blood, either unsorted or a sorted T cell fraction (not recorded which). The receptors were sampled from a male donor with ankylosing spondylitis.

V and J are TRBV7-9 and TRBJ2-5, with 9 bases that match TRBD2. The CDR3 runs to 13 residues. Germline CDR1 is SEHNR and CDR2 is FQNEAQ (reference sequence). V shed 5 bases, J shed 5 bases, and the junction held 3 bases outside the gene matches. CDR3: CASSRSGSETQYF. The CDR3 region has the DNA TGTGCCAGCAGCCGTAGCGGGAGTGAGACCCAGTACTTC.

The chain links TRBV15 to TRBJ1-5; no firm D call. Germline values: CDR1 LNHNV, CDR2 YYDKDF (reference sequence). V was clipped by 4 bases and J by 5 bases, with 9 bases between them. This CDR3 is built from 13 residues. Here the CDR3 DNA reads TGTGCCACCAGCACCCGGAGGGATCAGCCCCAGCATTTT. It encodes CATSTRRDQPQHF.

The chain recombines TRBV7-2 with TRBJ1-2, with 9 bases aligning to TRBD1. The CDR3 loop spans 17 amino acids. The V segment lost 3 bases and the J segment 4 bases; nucleotides outside the gene matches: 12. In germline, CDR1 is SGHTA, CDR2 FQGNSA. CDR3 DNA sequence: TGTGCCAGCAGCTTTAGAACAGGGGGCGGGGAGGGCTATGGCTACACCTTC. Amino acid sequence: CASSFRTGGGEGYGYTF.

J is TRBJ2-7 and V is TRBV12-3 or TRBV12-4; D possibly matches TRBD1 or TRBD2 (5 bases each). Trimming cost V 3 bases and J 0 bases, with 12 bases left between them. The CDR3 covers 15 residues. DNA for the CDR3: TGTGCCAGCAGTTTGGGGCAGGGACCCTCCTACGAGCAGTACGTC. Its translation is CASSLGQGPSYEQYV.

This clonotype was seen a few times. V is TRBV7-2 and J is TRBJ2-5; 8 bases agree with TRBD1. The CDR3 has 15 residues. Trimming took 5 bases from V and 3 from J; bases not matched to a gene: 8. From germline, CDR1 is SGHTA and CDR2 FQGNSA. The CDR3 sequence is CASSTPTGVKETQYF. The CDR3 DNA reads TGTGCCAGCAGCACGCCGACAGGGGTAAAAGAGACCCAGTACTTC.

This clonotype was observed a handful of times. The chain has TRBV7-9 and TRBJ2-5; D is perhaps TRBD2 (6 bases). V was clipped by 6 bases and J by 5 bases, with 19 bases between them. Germline assignment: CDR1 SEHNR and CDR2 FQNEAQ (reference sequence). CDR3 length: 15 amino acids. As DNA, the CDR3 is TGTGCCAGCAGACTCGGGGAGGTAGTCCGGGAGACCCAGTACTTC. Translation gives CASRLGEVVRETQYF. The variable domain in full, with the rest retrieved from reference TRBV7-9 and TRBJ2-5, is DTGVSQNPRHKITKRGQNVTFRCDPISEHNRLYWYRQTLGQGPEFLTYFQNEAQLEKSRLLSDRFSAERPKGSFSTLEIQRTEQGDSAMYLCASRLGEVVRETQYFGPGTRLLVL.

This clonotype came up a few times. This rearrangement joins TRBV7-6 to TRBJ2-1, with 8 bases matching TRBD1. Germline assignment: CDR1 SGHVS and CDR2 FNYEAQ. The CDR3 runs to 15 residues. V lost 8 bases and J lost 5; bases outside the gene matches: 11. This chain's CDR3 is CASARQDRANNEQFF. For the CDR3, the DNA is TGTGCCAGCGCCCGGCAGGACAGGGCTAACAATGAGCAGTTCTTC. The variable domain in full, completed from reference TRBV7-6 and TRBJ2-1, reads GAGVSQSPRYKVTKRGQDVALRCDPISGHVSLYWYRQALGQGPEFLTYFNYEAQQDKSGLPNDRFSAERPEGSISTLTIQRTEQRDSAMYRCASARQDRANNEQFFGPGTRLTVL.

This chain joins TRBV5-6 and TRBJ2-1, with 11 bases fitting TRBD2. This CDR3 region has 17 residues. The germline V gene has CDR1 SGHDT and CDR2 YYEEEE. J was trimmed by 4 bases and V by 1 base; bases with no gene match: 7. The CDR3 DNA reads as TGTGCCAGCAGCTTGCCCCCCGGGACTAGCGGATACAATGAGCAGTTCTTC. It codes for CASSLPPGTSGYNEQFF. Using reference TRBV5-6 and TRBJ2-1 for the parts outside the CDR3, the full variable domain is DAGVTQSPTHLIKTRGQQVTLRCSPKSGHDTVSWYQQALGQGPQFIFQYYEEEERQRGNFPDRFSGHQFPNYSSELNVNALLLGDSALYLCASSLPPGTSGYNEQFFGPGTRLTVL.

The gene calls are TRBV20-1 and TRBJ2-3; 7 bases agree with TRBD1. Germline-derived CDR1 and CDR2 are DFQATT and SNEGSKA (reference sequence). With 1 base clipped from V and 6 bases from J, the junction kept 10 bases outside the gene matches. This CDR3 region has 15 residues. Here the CDR3 reads CSARGPGGIGDTQYF. CDR3 DNA sequence: TGCAGTGCTAGAGGTCCAGGGGGAATCGGGGATACGCAGTATTTT.

The rearrangement links TRBV15 to TRBJ2-1; 7 nucleotides line up with TRBD2. Germline CDR1 and CDR2: LNHNV and YYDKDF (reference sequence). V was clipped by 0 bases and J by 4 bases; unmatched bases: 6. The CDR3 is 16 residues long. CDR3 residues: CATSRDMVGGYNEQFF. DNA of the CDR3: TGTGCCACCAGCAGAGATATGGTCGGGGGGTACAATGAGCAGTTCTTC. Looking up the rest from reference TRBV15 and TRBJ2-1 gives the full variable domain: DAMVIQNPRYQVTQFGKPVTLSCSQTLNHNVMYWYQQKSSQAPKLLFHYYDKDFNNEADTPDNFQSRRPNTSFCFLDIRSPGLGDTAMYLCATSRDMVGGYNEQFFGPGTRLTVL.

There are many counts of this clonotype. CDR3 sequence (DNA): TGCGCCAGCAGCAGACTAGCGGGAGGGTCTTACGAGCAGTACTTC. Residues: CASSRLAGGSYEQYF. V is TRBV5-1 and J is TRBJ2-7, with 14 bases that match TRBD2. From germline, CDR1 is SGHRS and CDR2 YFSETQ. The CDR3 covers 15 residues. The junction had 4 bases not matched to a gene; V was cut back by 4 bases and J by 4 bases.

As for this clonotype: Being one base from a much bigger clone, this may be a read error. This sequence joins TRBV11-3 and TRBJ2-5, with TRBD1 as a possible D gene (5 bases). Per germline, CDR1 SGHNT and CDR2 YENEEA. Trimming took off 1 base at V and 4 bases at J, with 13 bases between the two ends. This CDR3 has 15 amino acids. The CDR3 spells CASSLGLDNLETQYF. The DNA of the CDR3 is TGTGCCAGCAGCTTAGGATTGGACAACCTAGAGACCCAGTACTTC.

This chain joins TRBV20-1 and TRBJ1-6, with TRBD1 as a possible D gene (6 bases). This CDR3 is 14 amino acids long. V lost 0 bases to trimming and J lost 7 bases, with 10 bases between them. Germline V CDR1 and CDR2: DFQATT, SNEGSKA (reference sequence). CDR3 sequence: CSARDQGWNSPLHF. DNA for the CDR3: TGCAGTGCTAGAGATCAGGGGTGGAATTCACCCCTCCACTTT.

This clonotype was seen a few times. The rearrangement links TRBV11-2 to TRBJ2-7; D is ambiguous. There are 14 residues in the CDR3. V was cut by 1 base and J by 2 bases, with 9 bases left in between. CDR1 and CDR2 (germline): SGHAT, FQNNGV. CDR3 sequence reads: CASSLGPGPYEQYV. Here the CDR3 DNA reads TGTGCCAGCAGCTTAGGTCCTGGCCCCTACGAGCAGTACGTC.

The chain uses TRBV19 and TRBJ2-2; D might be TRBD1 (5 bases). V was pared by 1 base and J by 4 bases, with 13 bases between. The germline CDR1 and CDR2 sequences are LNHDA and SQIVND (reference sequence). The CDR3 covers 16 residues. The CDR3, as DNA: TGTGCCAGTAGTATAGTCCAGGGTGTCCGCACCGGGGAGCTGTTTTTT. Amino acid sequence: CASSIVQGVRTGELFF.

This clonotype appeared many times. This sequence joins TRBV5-5 and TRBJ2-2, with D hard to call. Per germline, CDR1 SGHKS and CDR2 YYEKEE (reference sequence). CDR3 length: 14 residues. Trimming pared 0 bases from V and 3 bases from J, leaving 6 bases between. For the CDR3, the DNA is TGTGCCAGCAGCTTGGACCGCTACACCGGGGAGCTGTTTTTT. Amino acid sequence: CASSLDRYTGELFF.

This clonotype was picked up a small number of times. The chain links TRBV12-3 or TRBV12-4 to TRBJ2-3; possible D gene TRBD2, 5 bases. CDR3 length: 15 amino acids. Trimming removed 5 bases from V and 6 bases from J, with 18 bases in between. The CDR3 nucleotides read TGTGCCAGCAGTCCCCCTCGGGCGGGTAGGGATACGCAGTATTTT. Protein sequence: CASSPPRAGRDTQYF.

CDR3 coding DNA: TGTGCCAGCACCGAGACAGGGTTTGATGGCTACACCTTC. Amino acid sequence: CASTETGFDGYTF. J is TRBJ1-2 and V is TRBV12-3 or TRBV12-4; TRBD1 matches at 7 bases. Losses at the gene ends were 7 bases for V and 6 bases for J; bases not matched to a gene: 8. The CDR3 is 13 residues long.

This clonotype was seen only a few times. The chain couples TRBV25-1 to TRBJ1-1; D might be TRBD1 (6 bases). The length of the CDR3 is 11 residues. The V gene's germline CDR1 is MGHDK and CDR2 SYGVNS. V lost 7 bases and J 4 bases, leaving 7 bases between the germline ends. CDR3 sequence: CASIGGTEAFF. CDR3 coding DNA: TGTGCCAGCATAGGGGGCACTGAAGCTTTCTTT.

This clonotype was recorded at least ten times. The chain couples TRBV5-1 to TRBJ2-3; D remains unclear. V shed 7 bases and J shed 3 bases, with 15 bases lying between them. Germline CDR1 SGHRS, CDR2 YFSETQ. The CDR3 is 14 residues long. CDR3 loop: CASPGISTTDTQYF. The CDR3 bases are TGCGCCAGCCCGGGCATATCTACGACAGATACGCAGTATTTT.

This clonotype occurred many times. The chain links TRBV29-1 to TRBJ2-7; D may correspond to TRBD1 or TRBD2 (6 bases each). This CDR3 is built from 12 residues. V was pared by 3 bases and J by 6 bases, with 12 bases between. Per germline, CDR1 SQVTM and CDR2 ANQGSEA. For the CDR3, the DNA is TGCAGCGTTGATATCGGGGGCCCCGAGCAGTACTTC. Amino acids: CSVDIGGPEQYF.

The chain uses TRBV11-2 and TRBJ1-5; D remains ambiguous. Trimming removed 2 bases at V and 4 bases at J, with 9 bases between. Germline V CDR1 and CDR2: SGHAT, FQNNGV. This CDR3 spans 14 amino acids. This CDR3 is CASSLWAGNQPQHF. In DNA form, the CDR3 reads TGTGCCAGCAGCTTATGGGCAGGAAATCAGCCCCAGCATTTT.

The chain carries TRBV14 and TRBJ2-2; a possible D gene is TRBD1 (6 bases). With 6 bases removed from V and 3 bases from J, the gap between germline ends came to 17 bases. CDR3 length: 16 residues. Germline lookup yields CDR1 SGHDN and CDR2 FVKESK. The CDR3 reads CASRQTGTRDTGELFF. The CDR3 DNA reads as TGTGCCAGCAGACAAACCGGGACAAGAGACACCGGGGAGCTGTTTTTT.

This clonotype was found many times. The rearrangement uses TRBV12-3 or TRBV12-4 and TRBJ2-2; D is ambiguous. The V end lost 7 bases, the J end lost 6 bases, and 18 bases lay between the germline ends. The CDR3 loop spans 15 amino acids. CDR3 in amino acids: CASTGGIATPGELFF. The CDR3 nucleotides read TGTGCCAGCACCGGCGGAATAGCAACGCCCGGGGAGCTGTTTTTT.

CDR3 sequence: CSAHSGTSGPYEQYF. CDR3 coding DNA: TGCAGTGCTCACTCCGGGACTAGCGGTCCTTACGAGCAGTACTTC. J is TRBJ2-7 and V is TRBV20-1; TRBD2 agrees at 11 bases. Per germline, CDR1 DFQATT and CDR2 SNEGSKA (reference sequence). Germline trimming cut 5 bases from V and 4 bases from J; bases unmatched to any gene: 10. The length of the CDR3 is 15 residues.

V and J are TRBV27 and TRBJ2-5; no clear D. From germline, CDR1 is MNHEY and CDR2 SMNVEV (reference sequence). Trimming took off 1 base at V and 9 bases at J, with 15 bases between the two ends. This CDR3 is 14 amino acids long. DNA of the CDR3: TGTGCCAGCAGTTTATTCGTTCGTACCGGGCCCCAGTACTTC. This gives the protein CASSLFVRTGPQYF.

This clonotype was seen a few times. The V and J genes are TRBV20-1 and TRBJ2-3; D may correspond to TRBD1 or TRBD2 (7 bases each). Trimming left V 3 bases short and J 5 bases short, with 21 bases between. Germline assignment: CDR1 DFQATT and CDR2 SNEGSKA (reference sequence). The CDR3 has 16 amino acids. The CDR3 region has the DNA TGCAGTGCTAGGCGCCGGGGAGGGGGCCGCGGAGATACGCAGTATTTT. As protein: CSARRRGGGRGDTQYF.

In DNA, the CDR3 is TGTGCCAGCAGCTTAACGAGTCAGCCCCAGCATTTT. It encodes CASSLTSQPQHF. The chain links TRBV7-9 to TRBJ1-5; D is ambiguous. CDR1 and CDR2 (germline): SEHNR, FQNEAQ (reference sequence). The length of the CDR3 is 12 residues. V was pared by 2 bases and J by 6 bases, with 5 bases between.

This clonotype was seen a handful of times. The chain recombines TRBV5-1 with TRBJ2-3; 12 positions agree with TRBD2. The CDR3 consists of 18 residues. CDR1 and CDR2 from the germline V gene are SGHRS and YFSETQ. The V gene end was trimmed by 4 bases and the J gene end by 1 base; junction bases not matched to a gene: 10. CDR3 sequence reads: CASSPRLAGGPGTDTQYF. Written as DNA, the CDR3 is TGCGCCAGCAGCCCCCGGCTAGCGGGAGGGCCCGGCACAGATACGCAGTATTTT.